This TCR beta chain was profiled in a study of cytomegalovirus exposure and HLA in healthy donors (dated by TCRdb to about 2017). With respect to the entire study: An earlier analysis of around 600 of the donors reported about 290 Gb of sequence data and 117 million unique TCR beta sequences from roughly 180 million T cells. An early release that covered several hundred HLA-typed donors contained about 300 gigabases of sequencing data and tens of millions of unique TCR sequences. Of the approximately 400 genotyped donors, approximately 82% fell in the genetic ancestry cluster associated with self-reported Caucasian donors. The study was designed to test whether signatures of past pathogen exposure could be identified by cataloging public T cell receptors. The T cell repertoires of roughly 660 subjects were profiled by immunosequencing and related to cytomegalovirus serostatus. Besides the first cohort of 666 subjects, a separate validation cohort made up of about 120 different subjects was used. High-throughput TCR immunosequencing, statistical association of individual TCRs with disease status, and machine learning were combined to predict cytomegalovirus infection status. A later analysis re-examined previously published TCR beta repertoires from 610 or so donors and added high-resolution HLA genotyping to investigate patterns of TCR occurrence. In the later analysis, no new phenotypic data were used to find candidate immune exposures; instead, reliance was placed on TCR beta sequences and their occurrence across donors. An earlier analysis of several hundred of the donors used high-throughput TCR beta sequencing to judge whether each TCR beta V gene segment behaved as functional or pseudogenic. Donor age, sex, ethnicity and CMV serostatus were compiled together with the repertoire data. A later genetic analysis took genome-wide SNP genotypes for about 65% of the 666 donors and used that subset as a discovery cohort. All discovery cohort repertoires had been generated using a single sequencing platform. HLA typing covered class I and class II loci at four-digit resolution. The number of donors typed differed by locus, with about 620-630 for A, B, C, DRB1 and DQB1, approximately 500 for DQA1, some 570 for DPA1, and approximately 470 for DPB1. Because of strong linkage in the cohort, five DR-DQ haplotypes were treated as single units for association and clustering. Across some 400 genotyped donors of the cohort, an average of about 240,000 unique TCR beta nucleotide sequences per donor were sequenced, and approximately 19% of those sequences were non-productive.

The cohort consisted of some 670 healthy bone marrow donors. At the time of sampling, all cohort members were nominally healthy, though unrecorded immune exposures were likely present. The donor was CMV seropositive and was included in the group of some 290 seropositive cohort members. Every donor gave a peripheral blood sample, and the peripheral blood mononuclear cells from that sample were used for TCR beta sequencing. Genomic DNA extraction from the blood cell samples was performed with the Qiagen DNeasy Blood Extraction Kit. CDR1 and CDR2 are drawn from the germline V gene (reference sequence): LNHDA, SQIVND. V loses 6 bases at its end and J loses 1 base; junction bases beyond the gene matches: 4. The CDR3 measures 15 amino acids from cysteine to phenylalanine. Only CDR3 DNA is held: 45 bases, read in frame from base 1. Results and caveats for the whole study, not just this receptor: According to a later genetic analysis, donors in an Asian-associated ancestry cluster had fewer N-insertions in productive TCRs than the approximately 650-donor mean. In both the original and validation cohorts, the classifier was reported to diagnose cytomegalovirus status with high specificity and sensitivity. Most TCR sequences were observed very rarely across donors, whereas some public TCRs were present in many individuals. A group of highly shared sequence variants was considered likely to be a technical artifact of the sequencing pipeline. In this cohort, only TCR beta chains were sequenced, and detectable features were limited by the absence of alpha or paired-chain data. The study gave a list of some 150 TCR beta chains associated with cytomegalovirus. The only immune exposure information available for the cohort was CMV serostatus. The earlier analysis of approximately 560 of the donors excluded some 15 rarely observed V segments, including chromosome 9 orphons, because counts were too low. V-gene and J-gene trimming of TCR beta chains was associated with a missense DCLRE1C variant in a later genetic analysis, and the association was replicated in an independent cohort. Strong co-occurrence of HLA alleles, especially DR and DQ, made assigning TCR associations to individual alleles difficult. A further reported finding was that TCR beta sequences accurately predicted the HLA-A and HLA-B alleles for most subjects in the first cohort. A later analysis found that most CMV-associated TCR beta chains appeared HLA-restricted, with HLA associations seemingly driven largely by CMV exposure. In a later analysis, several top co-occurrence clusters were reported to appear linked to parvovirus B19, influenza, CMV and Epstein-Barr virus. In a later analysis, HLA-associated TCR beta chains showed more clonal expansion and lower generation probabilities than non-associated chains that were equally common. Roughly uniform sequencing depth across donors was assumed in presence/absence analyses, although this assumption may not hold. In vitro tests confirmed that a few of the cytomegalovirus-associated TCR beta chains recognize cytomegalovirus antigens. Specific HLA alleles were associated with roughly 17,000 TCR beta sequences at a false discovery rate of 0.05 in a later analysis. Because the 87-base-pair reads could not distinguish some IMGT-functional V segments, including TRBV6-2 and TRBV6-3, those segments were excluded. Correlated functional status among segregating V segments might reflect linkage disequilibrium, but an unknown experimental factor could not be ruled out. According to the authors, the approach could potentially be generalized to other disease states and immunological phenotypes. Because HLA typing was missing for some donors at each locus, association tests included only the typed subset. According to a later analysis, TCR association rates differed among HLA loci, with DRB1 alleles showing the most associated TCRs and HLA-C alleles showing the fewest. Broadly in line with IMGT annotations, most TCR beta V segments showed up in productive rearrangements about 87% or about 30% of the time in an earlier analysis of 587 of the donors.

The library was made by the immunoSEQ multiplex PCR assay. The multiplex PCR relied on a mix of 60 forward primers for TCR Vbeta segments and 13 reverse primers for TCR Jbeta segments. A multiplex PCR assay on genomic DNA amplified the CDR3 region of rearranged TCR beta genes. Amplified TCR beta libraries were sequenced as 87-base-pair reads on the Illumina HiSeq System. Processing in the source paper ran as follows. A later analysis tallied around 80 million unique TCR beta chains across the 666 repertoires, and around 9.9 million of those chains were shared by two or more donors. Raw reads were error-corrected and collapsed into unique sequences by a nearest-neighbor algorithm in which closely related sequences were merged to remove PCR and sequencing errors. Alignment of CDR3 sequences to IMGT reference sequences was used to assign V, D and J gene segments. Each retained sequence needed at least a six-nucleotide match to both a V gene segment and a J gene segment. A rearrangement counted as productive if the CDR3 had no stop codons and remained in frame with V and J, and every other rearrangement counted as non-productive. CDR3 was defined by IMGT convention, running from the second conserved V-encoded cysteine to the conserved J-encoded phenylalanine. The earlier analysis of about 620 of the donors excluded sequences that lacked an unambiguous match to a single V gene segment. An earlier analysis of about 600 of the donors called V segments functional above 56.7% productive rearrangements and segregating when the between-donor standard deviation exceeded 5%. A statistical classification framework was developed to diagnose cytomegalovirus status using the catalog of TCR beta chain sequences. In a later analysis, V and J genes were assigned by comparing TCR nucleotide sequences against IMGT/GENE-DB human TR gene sequences. Using the TCRdist pipeline, a later analysis assigned CDR3 sequences along with most-parsimonious VDJ recombination scenarios. A later analysis defined each TCR beta chain by its CDR3 amino acid sequence plus V-gene family, and excluded reads lacking a unique V-gene family. A later analysis removed 592 highly shared, low-generation-probability nucleotide sequences to deal with suspected cross-contamination and a sequencing artifact. A later analysis calculated a clonal expansion index for each public chain from normalized within-repertoire ranks of inferred template counts. In a later analysis, generation probabilities were computed with a VDJ recombination model fitted to out-of-frame rearrangements, and the resulting probabilities were checked against IGoR. Hypergeometric tests were used in a later analysis to score TCR-TCR, TCR-HLA and TCR-CMV co-occurrence, with a repertoire-size bias correction applied to the TCR pairs. False discovery rates were estimated in a later analysis by permuting HLA or CMV assignments 20 times. In a later analysis, co-occurring TCRs were grouped using DBSCAN, with TCRdist sequence similarity added in when clustering inside HLA-allele-positive subsets. Repertoires with fewer than 30,000 or more than 120,000 public chains, plus five repertoires with anomalous nucleotide sharing, were excluded from co-occurrence clustering. TCRdb obtained this table from immuneACCESS and retained in-frame rearrangements with V and J assigned. These tables miss some clones; where compared with another copy, unresolved V genes account for less than half of the shortfall, and the remainder is unexplained. For V, J and clone size, that table is used; D and trimming come from the DNA. The sample contains about 160,000 clones, about 60% of them found a single time. In total, the top ten clones hold roughly 7% of the sample.

Comment on this clone: Its cognate antigen has yet to be identified. The input lacks base qualities; no much larger clone sits a single base away.

The sequenced sample was PBMCs. The rearranged segments are TRBV19 and TRBJ1-5; 9 middle bases align to TRBD1. The sequence derives from an older woman in good health and CMV-seropositive. In nucleotide form, the sequence is TGTGCCAGTAGGGGGGGACAGGGAAGCAATCAGCCCCAGCATTTT. Its amino acids are CASRGGQGSNQPQHF.